This paragraph reports one TCR beta chain. The sample is drawn from a study of blood T cell repertoires in COVID-19. About the study: Samples of COVID-19 (acute and convalescent) were obtained from the United States, Italy and Spain. PBMCs, B-cell-depleted T cells, or T cells were the source of the cDNA or gDNA that made up the material.

In the source study's methods: Amplification with reference gene primers provided the estimates of nucleated cell counts. Sequenced by immunoSEQ multiplex PCR; TCRdb stores in-frame clones only, minus some. For V, J and clone size, that table is used; D and trimming come from the DNA. The sample holds a few hundred thousand clones, about 85% seen once. Losses at the gene ends were 0 bases for V and 1 base for J; bases not matched to a gene: 0. The CDR3 loop spans 15 amino acids. The germline V gene encodes CDR1 LGHNA and CDR2 YNFKEQ. The clonotype comes from a woman aged 18-29 years who had recovered from COVID-19. This rearrangement joins TRBV4-2 to TRBJ1-1; 9 positions match TRBD1. The material sequenced was peripheral blood. The chain's CDR3 is CASSQETGGNTEAFF. In DNA, the CDR3 is TGTGCCAGCAGCCAAGAGACAGGGGGGAACACTGAAGCTTTCTTT.